The sequence of this T cell receptor (beta chain) was determined in a study of blood T cell repertoires in COVID-19. TCRdb's table, derived via immunoSEQ multiplex PCR, lists solely in-frame clones and lacks some. The table includes some 97,000 clones, approximately 86% detected once. This CDR3 is built from 14 residues. After removal of 4 bases from V and 6 bases from J, the junction contained 9 bases not matched to a gene. The V gene's germline CDR1 is SGHRS and CDR2 YFSETQ. This chain links TRBV5-1 with TRBJ1-2, with 7 bases lining up with TRBD1. The clonotype was recovered from a woman aged 60 to 75 with acute or convalescent COVID-19. The specimen sequenced was peripheral blood. The CDR3, as DNA: TGCGCCAGCAGCCCCCTTGACAGGGTTAATGGCTACACCTTC. This sequence encodes CASSPLDRVNGYTF.